This TCR beta chain was sequenced for a study of T cells after posttransplantation cyclophosphamide (dated by TCRdb to the mid-2010s). Context from the whole study: The study tracked T cell repertoire reconstitution by TRB sequencing after myeloablative bone marrow transplantation using posttransplantation cyclophosphamide as GVHD prophylaxis. Antigen receptor sequencing was done on samples from about 34 PTCy-treated patients and from over 15 related bone marrow donors of those patients. Blood from all 35 or so PTCy patients with 1-year posttransplant specimens was subjected to TRB sequencing. TRB sequencing was also done on up to roughly 3 additional blood samples from 2 to 5.2 years after transplant in 3 patients, and on pretransplant blood from several patients. Because TRA and TRB clonality were tightly correlated in nine or ten samples, subsequent TCR analyses were focused on TRB only. Public TRB sequences were compared against a database of over 3,600 sequences linked to responses to pathogens, tumor antigens, self-antigens and alloantigens. Findings and caveats that apply to the study as a whole: The TRB repertoires of T cells infiltrating skin or the GI tract showed only limited overlap with the TRB repertoires found in blood. At 1-2 months, donor-recipient similarity was low but rose over the first year, and the later blood repertoires were often dominated by donor CD8+ memory clones. Across 45 patients, TRB clonality was highly associated with recipient CMV seropositivity and CMV reactivation, and PTCy diversity was similar to diversity in CNI/methotrexate controls.

V is cut back by 6 bases and J by 5 bases, with 3 bases in the junction unmatched. The germline V gene sets CDR1 to MNHNS and CDR2 to SASEGT. From the cysteine up to the phenylalanine, the CDR3 has a length of 13 residues. The entry retains the CDR3 DNA only, 39 bases that are in frame from base 1. Details on this clone: The antigen this receptor binds is unknown. No much larger clonotype is one base removed from it; base qualities were not supplied.

Genomic DNA was used for TRB sequencing, which was performed with the immunoSEQ assay at survey resolution or with the hsTCRB kit. The original methods were these. The immunoSEQ software handled the initial read processing, while the LymphoSeq R package was used for the repertoire analyses. Clonality was calculated as 1 minus normalized Shannon entropy, and the Gini coefficient was also calculated for each TRB dataset. To infer phenotypes in unsorted samples, TRB sequences from sorted subsets of the recipient or donor were mapped onto the unsorted samples of the same recipient. TCRdb took this table from immuneACCESS and kept in-frame rearrangements with V and J called. Such tables lack part of the clones; where checked against another copy, unresolved V genes explain under half of the gap, and the rest is unexplained. The V and J calls and clone size are taken from that table; D and trimming were inferred from the DNA. For this sample there are about 21,000 clones; roughly nine tenths appear just once. The ten most abundant clones make up 1.9% of the sample.

A control cohort of 11 patients who had been given myeloablative marrow transplants with methotrexate plus a calcineurin inhibitor was sampled 1 year after transplant. Mononuclear cells from peripheral blood and bone marrow were separated by Ficoll-Hypaque density centrifugation and then cryopreserved. This receptor was obtained from a female patient aged 25-39 years who received an allogeneic stem cell transplant from an unrelated donor, was CMV-positive, and had acute and chronic GVHD. Once a transplant has taken place, some T cells may be donor derived. Recombination connected TRBV6-1 to TRBJ2-2, with 7 junctional bases fitting TRBD2. This specimen was PBMCs, taken roughly 350 days after allogeneic stem cell transplant with calcineurin inhibitor and methotrexate. CDR3 reads: CASRNSGTGELFF. At the DNA level, the sequence is TGTGCCAGCAGGAATAGCGGGACCGGGGAGCTGTTTTTT.